The following is a T cell receptor beta chain sequence with its context. Methods used by the authors: Estimates of nucleated cell counts were drawn from the amplification of reference gene primers. Using immunoSEQ multiplex PCR, the repertoire was profiled, and TCRdb retains in-frame clones only, with some absent. V and J calls and clone size follow that table, whereas D and trimming were derived from the DNA. The sample includes approximately 250,000 clones, more than 65% of them seen just once. Per germline, CDR1 MNHEY and CDR2 SMNVEV (reference sequence). CDR3 length equals 14 residues. The V end was cut by 2 bases, the J end by 0 bases, with 2 bases between. This specimen belongs to a study of blood T cell repertoires in COVID-19. Study context: Samples of COVID-19 (acute and convalescent) were obtained from the United States, Italy and Spain.

Material: peripheral blood. The chain carries TRBV27 and TRBJ2-6; D gene unclear. The TCR comes from a woman in her thirties or forties who had recovered from COVID-19. The CDR3 DNA follows: TGTGCCAGCAGTTTACTCTCTGGGGCCAACGTCCTGACTTTC. This codes for CASSLLSGANVLTF.